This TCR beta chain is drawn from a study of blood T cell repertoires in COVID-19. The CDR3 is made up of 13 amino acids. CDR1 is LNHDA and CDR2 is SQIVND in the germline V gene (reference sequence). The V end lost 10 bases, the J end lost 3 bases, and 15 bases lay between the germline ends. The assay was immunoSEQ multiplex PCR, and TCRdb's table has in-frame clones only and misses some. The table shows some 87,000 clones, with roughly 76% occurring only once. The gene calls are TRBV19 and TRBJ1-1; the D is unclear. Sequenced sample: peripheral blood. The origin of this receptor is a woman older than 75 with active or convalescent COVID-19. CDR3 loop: CAIQSSRDTEAFF. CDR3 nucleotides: TGTGCCATACAAAGTTCCCGGGACACTGAAGCTTTCTTT.